The 28 T cell receptor beta chains presented below share a single source sample, sequenced in a study of beta chain features in type 1 diabetes. Study-level points and caveats: A moderate, significant TCRB CDR3 shortening appeared in type 1 diabetes across four CD4+ subsets.

The antigens of these receptors remain unknown. Sequenced material consisted of expressed TCRB transcripts (all of the isolated RNA was reverse transcribed). Clones were sequenced by immunoSEQ multiplex PCR, and TCRdb holds only the in-frame ones, with some missing. The data show about 99,000 clones, under 30% seen once. The sequencing input was central memory CD4+ T cells from blood. The origin of the receptors is a woman aged 18-35 years with type 1 diabetes.

The sample holds a few counts of this clone. This chain uses TRBV29-1 with TRBJ1-1; no firm D call. Per the germline V gene, CDR1 is SQVTM and CDR2 is ANQGSEA. Trimming removed 8 bases at V and 4 bases at J, with 14 bases between. The CDR3 is made up of 12 amino acids. CDR3 sequence reads: CSSEPGGTEAFF. CDR3 sequence (DNA): TGCAGCTCCGAACCGGGAGGCACTGAAGCTTTCTTT.

The DNA of the CDR3 is TGTGCCAGCAGCCAGCACCAGGGTAAGCAGTTCTTC. Protein: CASSQHQGKQFF. This chain links TRBV14 with TRBJ2-1; D is possibly TRBD1 (5 bases). CDR3 size: 12 residues. Per the germline V gene, CDR1 is SGHDN and CDR2 is FVKESK. V shed 3 bases and J shed 11 bases, with 11 bases lying between them.

This clone came up a few times. This sequence joins TRBV29-1 and TRBJ1-1; D remains ambiguous. The CDR3 length is 14 residues. Germline CDR1 SQVTM, CDR2 ANQGSEA. Trimming removed 4 bases at V and 0 bases at J, with 12 bases between. The CDR3 here is CSVVYKLMNTEAFF. The CDR3 bases are TGCAGCGTTGTGTATAAGCTTATGAACACTGAAGCTTTCTTT. The variable domain in full, completed from reference TRBV29-1 and TRBJ1-1, reads SAVISQKPSRDICQRGTSLTIQCQVDSQVTMMFWYRQQPGQSLTLIATANQGSEATYESGFVIDKFPISRPNLTFSTLTVSNMSPEDSSIYLCSVVYKLMNTEAFFGQGTRLTVV.

V usage is TRBV6-1 and J usage is TRBJ1-5; no clear D. Germline V lookup: CDR1 MNHNS, CDR2 SASEGT. Trimming removed 6 bases from V and 4 bases from J, with 7 bases in between. This CDR3 spans 12 amino acids. The DNA for the CDR3 is TGTGCCAGCAGATTAACTAATCAGCCCCAGCATTTT. Its translation is CASRLTNQPQHF.

This clone has more than one count but fewer than ten. Distinct nucleotide sequences in the sample also encode this CDR3. The V gene is TRBV19, the J gene TRBJ1-4, with 7 positions matching TRBD1. With 6 bases clipped from V and 8 bases from J, the junction kept 9 bases outside the gene matches. CDR1 and CDR2 (germline): LNHDA, SQIVND (reference sequence). The length of the CDR3 is 14 residues. The CDR3, as DNA: TGTGCCAGTAGGAGACCAGGGGGAGCAGAAAAACTGTTTTTT. Translation gives CASRRPGGAEKLFF.

With regard to this clone: Different DNA sequences within this sample yield the same CDR3. V gene TRBV4-2 combines with J gene TRBJ2-2; 9 bases agree with TRBD2. With V trimmed by 0 bases and J by 6 bases, 5 bases remained unmatched. CDR3 length: 16 amino acids. Germline V gene sequence: CDR1 LGHNA, CDR2 YNFKEQ. CDR3 in amino acids: CASSQEGLAAPGELFF. Here the CDR3 DNA reads TGTGCCAGCAGCCAAGAGGGACTAGCTGCCCCCGGGGAGCTGTTTTTT.

This clone has a count of ten or more. This sequence joins TRBV23-1 and TRBJ2-7; maybe TRBD1 (6 bases). TRBV23-1 is flagged as an ORF with uncertain function. The CDR3 contains 21 residues. The V end lost 6 bases, the J end lost 5 bases, and 38 bases lay between the germline ends. CDR3 protein: CASSSRKATGTIGIRCDEQYV. CDR3 nucleotide sequence: TGCGCCAGCAGCTCCAGAAAGGCCACGGGGACAATTGGTATCAGGTGCGACGAGCAGTACGTC.

The chain links TRBV6-6 to TRBJ2-7; D unclear. CDR3 length: 14 amino acids. Trimming took 2 bases from V and 0 from J, leaving 8 bases between them. CDR1 and CDR2 from the germline V gene are MNHNY and SVGAGI (reference sequence). The CDR3 DNA follows: TGTGCCAGCAGTTACCCCGAGAGCTCCTACGAGCAGTACTTC. Amino acids: CASSYPESSYEQYF.

The chain is built from TRBV6-5 and TRBJ2-1, with 11 bases matching TRBD2. CDR1 is MNHEY, CDR2 SVGAGI, per germline. This CDR3 has 16 amino acids. V trimming: 4 bases; J trimming: 8 bases; junction bases outside the gene matches: 10. DNA of the CDR3: TGTGCCAGCAGTTCGCCGATGACTAGCGGGAAGGATGAGCAGTTCTTC. Amino acids: CASSSPMTSGKDEQFF.

This chain links TRBV5-1 with TRBJ2-5; TRBD2 agrees at 12 bases. The germline V gene encodes CDR1 SGHRS and CDR2 YFSETQ. V shed 4 bases, J shed 11 bases, and the junction held 6 bases outside the gene matches. The CDR3 spans 13 residues. The CDR3 nucleotides are TGCGCCAGCAGCCCTAGCGGGAGGGCGGAGCAGTACTTC. This translates into CASSPSGRAEQYF.

The chain is built from TRBV7-9 and TRBJ1-2; D unresolved. CDR1 is SEHNR, CDR2 FQNEAQ, per germline (reference sequence). CDR3 size: 14 residues. Trimming stripped 1 base from V and 0 bases from J, with 6 bases between. CDR3 protein: CASSLGLANYGYTF. DNA of the CDR3: TGTGCCAGCAGCTTAGGACTTGCTAACTATGGCTACACCTTC. Filled out from reference TRBV7-9 and TRBJ1-2, the complete variable domain reads DTGVSQNPRHKITKRGQNVTFRCDPISEHNRLYWYRQTLGQGPEFLTYFQNEAQLEKSRLLSDRFSAERPKGSFSTLEIQRTEQGDSAMYLCASSLGLANYGYTFGSGTRLTVV.

Many counts were recorded for this clone. This rearrangement joins TRBV28 to TRBJ2-7, with 11 bases fitting TRBD2. The CDR3 length is 14 residues. The germline CDR1 and CDR2 sequences are MDHEN and SYDVKM. Germline trimming cut 7 bases from V and 4 bases from J; bases unmatched to any gene: 6. DNA for the CDR3: TGTGCCAGCATCTCCGGGACTAGCGGTTACGAGCAGTACTTC. It translates to CASISGTSGYEQYF.

There are a few counts of this clone. The chain carries TRBV19 and TRBJ2-7; weak D call: TRBD2 (5 bases). CDR3 size: 14 residues. Trimming took 8 bases from V and 0 from J, leaving 14 bases between them. Per germline, CDR1 LNHDA and CDR2 SQIVND (reference sequence). Written as DNA, the CDR3 is TGTGCCAGTCAGCAAAGCGGAAGCTCCTACGAGCAGTACTTC. Translating gives CASQQSGSSYEQYF.

The rearrangement joins TRBV11-2 to TRBJ2-2, with 8 nucleotides matching TRBD1. There are 16 residues in the CDR3. J gave up 2 bases and V 5 bases, and 7 bases lay outside the gene matches. Germline V gene data show CDR1 as SGHAT and CDR2 as FQNNGV. The DNA of the CDR3 is TGTGCCAGCAGCAAAACCGGGACAGGAAACACCGGGGAGCTGTTTTTT. Translated: CASSKTGTGNTGELFF.

Only a few counts were recorded for this clone. The V gene is TRBV20-1, the J gene TRBJ2-7, with D perhaps TRBD2 (6 bases). The CDR3 contains 10 residues. From germline, CDR1 is DFQATT and CDR2 SNEGSKA (reference sequence). The DNA for the CDR3 is TGCAGCCCGGAGGGAGACGAGCAGTACGTC. Translated: CSPEGDEQYV.

The gene calls are TRBV7-9 and TRBJ2-2; 8 nucleotides match TRBD1. Germline V gene lookup returns CDR1 SEHNR and CDR2 FQNEAQ (reference sequence). V lost 2 bases and J lost 3; bases outside the gene matches: 2. The CDR3 totals 15 residues. CDR3 loop: CASSLSGGYTGELFF. In DNA, the CDR3 is TGTGCCAGCAGCTTATCAGGGGGCTACACCGGGGAGCTGTTTTTT.

Only a few counts were recorded for this clone. The genes are TRBV2 and TRBJ1-2, with TRBD1 matching over 10 bases. Trimming removed 6 bases from V and 5 bases from J; junction bases left unmatched: 6. Germline V gene data show CDR1 as SNHLY and CDR2 as FYNNEI. The CDR3 has 14 amino acids. The CDR3 sequence: CASRGTGVSYGYTF. The CDR3 region has the DNA TGTGCCAGCAGGGGGACAGGGGTGTCGTATGGCTACACCTTC.

This rearrangement joins TRBV5-6 to TRBJ2-5; weak D call: TRBD2 (5 bases). V lost 1 base to trimming and J lost 2 bases, with 9 bases between them. The CDR3 runs to 14 residues. The germline gives CDR1 SGHDT, CDR2 YYEEEE. The CDR3 reads CASSLFTGQETQYF. The CDR3 region has the DNA TGTGCCAGCAGCTTGTTTACGGGGCAAGAGACCCAGTACTTC.

This sequence joins TRBV19 and TRBJ2-7, with 8 bases lining up with TRBD1. V trimming: 3 bases; J trimming: 4 bases; junction bases outside the gene matches: 8. The CDR3 consists of 15 residues. In germline, CDR1 is LNHDA, CDR2 SQIVND (reference sequence). CDR3: CASSISGQGGYEQYV. CDR3 DNA: TGTGCCAGTAGTATCTCCGGACAGGGCGGGTACGAGCAGTACGTC.

This chain uses TRBV30 with TRBJ2-3, with unresolved D. The CDR3 runs to 12 residues. The germline V gene has CDR1 GTSNPN and CDR2 SVGIG (reference sequence). The V end lost 3 bases, the J end lost 5 bases, and 9 bases lay between the germline ends. CDR3 region: CAWRDSGDTQYF. The DNA of the CDR3 is TGTGCCTGGAGAGATTCGGGAGATACGCAGTATTTT.

This sequence joins TRBV5-1 and TRBJ1-2; 9 nucleotides match TRBD1. The CDR3 sequence is 15 residues long. In germline, CDR1 is SGHRS, CDR2 YFSETQ. J was trimmed by 2 bases and V by 4 bases; bases with no gene match: 6. The CDR3 region has the DNA TGCGCCAGCAGCATTACAGGGGGCGCAAACTATGGCTACACCTTC. Protein sequence: CASSITGGANYGYTF.

This chain links TRBV7-2 with TRBJ2-5, with 11 bases aligning to TRBD2. In germline, CDR1 is SGHTA, CDR2 FQGNSA. After removal of 6 bases from V and 1 base from J, the junction contained 1 base not matched to a gene. The length of the CDR3 is 14 residues. CDR3 sequence reads: CASRLAGAQETQYF. CDR3 bases: TGTGCCAGCAGACTAGCGGGAGCCCAAGAGACCCAGTACTTC. Full variable domain (rest looked up from reference TRBV7-2 and TRBJ2-5): GAGVSQSPSNKVTEKGKDVELRCDPISGHTALYWYRQSLGQGLEFLIYFQGNSAPDKSGLPSDRFSAERTGGSVSTLTIQRTQQEDSAVYLCASRLAGAQETQYFGPGTRLLVL.

This clone was recorded a few times. The V call is TRBV4-1, the J call TRBJ2-4, with D possibly matching TRBD1 (5 bases). The V gene lost 4 bases and the J gene lost 5 bases, with 21 bases spanning the gap. Looked up from germline, CDR1 is MGHRA and CDR2 is YSYEKL. The CDR3 is 17 amino acids. The CDR3 sequence: CASSPWSLRQPENIQYF. As DNA, the CDR3 is TGCGCCAGCAGCCCTTGGTCCTTGCGACAGCCTGAAAACATTCAGTACTTC.

This clone turned up a few times. The chain uses TRBV13 and TRBJ1-5; 7 bases agree with TRBD1. Germline CDR1 PRHDT, CDR2 FYEKMQ (reference sequence). Germline trimming cut 1 base from V and 2 bases from J; bases unmatched to any gene: 8. This CDR3 comprises 17 residues. The CDR3 coding sequence is TGTGCCAGCAGCTTAGTCTCCCGTACAGGGGGCAATCAGCCCCAGCATTTT. It yields the protein CASSLVSRTGGNQPQHF.

The J gene is TRBJ2-5, the V gene TRBV28; D is unclear. Germline V gives CDR1 MDHEN, CDR2 SYDVKM. Trimming cost V 6 bases and J 0 bases, with 11 bases left between them. The CDR3 contains 14 residues. This CDR3 is CASSPEQHQETQYF. As DNA, the CDR3 is TGTGCCAGCAGCCCGGAACAGCACCAAGAGACCCAGTACTTC.

This clone was observed a handful of times. The chain uses TRBV29-1 and TRBJ1-2; 7 nucleotides align to TRBD1. The trim removed 7 bases at V and 6 bases at J, leaving 5 bases unmatched. This CDR3 spans 11 amino acids. CDR1 and CDR2 (germline): SQVTM, ANQGSEA. The CDR3 loop is CSAKTGNGYTF. The CDR3 DNA follows: TGCAGCGCAAAGACAGGGAATGGCTACACCTTC.

This clone has only a few counts. CDR3 sequence reads: CASSPYRQSGANVLTF. The CDR3 region has the DNA TGCGCCAGCAGCCCTTACCGACAGTCTGGGGCCAACGTCCTGACTTTC. The chain joins TRBV4-3 to TRBJ2-6; possible D gene TRBD1, 5 bases. CDR3 size: 16 residues. Germline values: CDR1 LGHNA, CDR2 YSLEER. Trimming cost V 4 bases and J 1 base, with 11 bases left between them.

The chain uses TRBV30 and TRBJ2-3, with TRBD1 matching 12 bases. The CDR3 totals 17 residues. From germline, CDR1 is GTSNPN and CDR2 SVGIG (reference sequence). J lost 0 bases, V lost 1 base, and 5 bases had no gene match. The CDR3 loop reads CAWSAGTGGQSTDTQYF. The CDR3 bases are TGTGCCTGGAGTGCTGGGACAGGGGGCCAGAGCACAGATACGCAGTATTTT.